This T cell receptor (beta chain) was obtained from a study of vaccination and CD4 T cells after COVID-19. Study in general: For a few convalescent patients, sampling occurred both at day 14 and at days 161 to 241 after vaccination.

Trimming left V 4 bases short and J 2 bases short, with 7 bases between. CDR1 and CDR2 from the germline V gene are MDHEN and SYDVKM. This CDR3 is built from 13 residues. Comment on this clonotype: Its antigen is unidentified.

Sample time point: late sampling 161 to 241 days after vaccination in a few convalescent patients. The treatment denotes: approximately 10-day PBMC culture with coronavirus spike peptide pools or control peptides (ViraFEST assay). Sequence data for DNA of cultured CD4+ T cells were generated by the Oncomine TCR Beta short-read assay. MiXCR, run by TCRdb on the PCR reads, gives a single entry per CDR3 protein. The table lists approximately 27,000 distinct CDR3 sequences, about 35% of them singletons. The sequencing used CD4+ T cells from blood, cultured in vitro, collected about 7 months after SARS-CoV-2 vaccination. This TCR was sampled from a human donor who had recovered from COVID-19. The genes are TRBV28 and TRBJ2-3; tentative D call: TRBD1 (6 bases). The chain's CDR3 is CASSWGLTDTQYF. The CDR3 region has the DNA TGTGCCAGCAGTTGGGGGCTCACAGATACGCAGTATTTT.